This TCR beta chain was observed in a study of CXCR3-negative and CXCR3-positive naive CD8 T cells. The V gene's germline CDR1 is GTSNPN and CDR2 SVGIG (reference sequence). This CDR3 spans 14 amino acids. On this clonotype itself: Its target is not known.

Triplicate sorts, fewer than 350,000 cells apiece, were made for each CD8+ T cell subset. Phenotypically, naive CD8+ T cells corresponded to CD45RO-CCR7+CD27+CD95-. Findings and caveats of the study: In both naive subsets diversity was comparably high, whereas memory CD8+ cells showed much lower diversity. Both naive subsets, CXCR3-negative and CXCR3-positive, displayed similar TRBV-TRBJ usage, unlike memory cells. More hydrophobic TRB CDR3s were found in CXCR3-positive naive cells than in CXCR3-negative naive cells.

In preparing the TRB cDNA libraries, 5' RACE with UMI labels was used. TCRdb reprocessed the 5' RACE reads, keeping one entry per CDR3 protein, no DNA. Here the sample table reports approximately 96,000 distinct CDR3 sequences. The rearrangement links TRBV30 to TRBJ2-1. This clonotype was sampled from a human donor in good health. Some clones in this sample may be carry-over from other donors' samples. Material: naive CXCR3+ CD8+ T cells from blood. Subset meaning: CD45RO-CCR7+CD27+CD95- naive CD8+ T cells expressing CXCR3 (TNR3+). CDR3 residues: CAWSVRNGFNEQFF.